These T cell receptor beta chains were read from a single sample in a study of OX40 agonist ivuxolimab in advanced cancers. Sequencing was performed with immunoSEQ multiplex PCR; in TCRdb, only in-frame clones are kept and a portion is missing. Altogether over 35,000 clones are present, more than 75% being singletons, with the ten largest covering roughly 36%. Here the sequenced sample was CD4+ or CD8+ T cells sorted from blood, taken in a trial of the OX40 agonist ivuxolimab. The receptors here all came from an adult with an advanced solid tumor such as melanoma, head and neck, liver or kidney cancer. The CDR3 runs from the conserved cysteine through the conserved F or W.

cdr3_aa: CASSLARPIMGYTF
j_call: TRBJ1-2
v_call: TRBV7-3

cdr3_aa: CASSSETGYGYTF
j_call: TRBJ1-2
v_call: TRBV13

cdr3_aa: CASSQVQGEGQPQHF
j_call: TRBJ1-5
v_call: TRBV4-1

cdr3_aa: CASSPRVGITSGYTF
j_call: TRBJ1-2
v_call: TRBV6-5

cdr3_aa: CASSLGGSTNTGELFF
j_call: TRBJ2-2
v_call: TRBV5-1

cdr3_aa: CASSQRGGGEAFF
j_call: TRBJ1-1
v_call: TRBV10-2

cdr3_aa: CASSFTGGYTF
j_call: TRBJ1-2
v_call: TRBV5-5

cdr3_aa: CASSSTWLTTDTQYF
j_call: TRBJ2-3
v_call: TRBV11-2

cdr3_aa: CASSLESGASTDTQYF
j_call: TRBJ2-3
v_call: TRBV5-4

cdr3_aa: CASKLRFNTGELFF
j_call: TRBJ2-2
v_call: TRBV7-2

cdr3_aa: CASSGDVYEQYF
j_call: TRBJ2-7
v_call: TRBV7-9

cdr3_aa: CASSLDGTGNTIYF
j_call: TRBJ1-3
v_call: TRBV18

cdr3_aa: CASSYYGQRFTDTQYF
j_call: TRBJ2-3
v_call: TRBV5-1

cdr3_aa: CARKAGAGTDTQYF
j_call: TRBJ2-3
v_call: TRBV7-2

cdr3_aa: CASSLGINNEQFF
j_call: TRBJ2-1
v_call: TRBV7-6

cdr3_aa: CAISNPGLNTGELFF
j_call: TRBJ2-2
v_call: TRBV10-3

cdr3_aa: CASSPGGQGVYGYTF
j_call: TRBJ1-2
v_call: TRBV6-5

cdr3_aa: CASSQGTSGSGSYEQYF
j_call: TRBJ2-7
v_call: TRBV4-2

cdr3_aa: CASSPWTGPSSYEQYF
j_call: TRBJ2-7
v_call: TRBV14

cdr3_aa: CASSQGDRHGEQYF
j_call: TRBJ2-7
v_call: TRBV4-1

cdr3_aa: CASYRLAGEGETQYF
j_call: TRBJ2-5
v_call: TRBV6-5

cdr3_aa: CASSELDTNTGELFF
j_call: TRBJ2-2
v_call: TRBV2

cdr3_aa: CATSRDGSNQPQHF
j_call: TRBJ1-5
v_call: TRBV15